One sample yielded the 21 T cell receptor beta chains listed below, sequenced in a study of shared clonotypes between healthy human individuals. The repertoire was sequenced with immunoSEQ multiplex PCR; TCRdb's copy has only in-frame clones and lacks some. This table holds roughly 1,500,000 clones, around 98.5% found once. Input material: naive CD4+ T cells sorted from blood. Subset described: CD45RA+ positively selected. These receptors were taken from a man under 40 in good health.

The chain recombines TRBV5-4 with TRBJ2-1, with D hard to call. The V end was cut by 4 bases, the J end by 0 bases, with 11 bases between. The CDR3 has 15 residues. CDR1 and CDR2 (germline): SGHNT, YYREEE (reference sequence). CDR3 protein: CASSPAYNSYNEQFF. CDR3 sequence (DNA): TGTGCCAGCAGCCCAGCATACAACTCCTACAATGAGCAGTTCTTC.

The chain is built from TRBV4-2 and TRBJ2-1; D is perhaps TRBD1 or TRBD2 (5 bases each). V lost 2 bases to trimming and J lost 6 bases, with 14 bases between them. The CDR3 is 15 amino acids. CDR1 is LGHNA and CDR2 is YNFKEQ in the germline V gene. CDR3 in DNA: TGTGCCAGCAGCCAAAGAGGGACGGGCCTCAATGAGCAGTTCTTC. Translating it yields CASSQRGTGLNEQFF.

The CDR3 is CASRKPGAGANVLTF. CDR3 DNA: TGTGCCAGCAGAAAGCCGGGGGCTGGGGCCAACGTCCTGACTTTC. The chain uses TRBV11-3 and TRBJ2-6; possible D gene TRBD2, 6 bases. The V and J ends lost 6 bases and 2 bases respectively, with 11 bases between them. Looked up from germline, CDR1 is SGHNT and CDR2 is YENEEA. The CDR3 is made up of 15 amino acids. The full variable domain, its missing parts supplied by reference TRBV11-3 and TRBJ2-6, is EAGVVQSPRYKIIEKKQPVAFWCNPISGHNTLYWYLQNLGQGPELLIRYENEEAVDDSQLPKDRFSAERLKGVDSTLKIQPAELGDSAVYLCASRKPGAGANVLTFGAGSRLTVL.

The chain recombines TRBV5-1 with TRBJ2-5; TRBD1 matches 8 bases. The germline V gene encodes CDR1 SGHRS and CDR2 YFSETQ. V gave up 3 bases and J gave up 2 bases; unmatched junction bases: 6. CDR3 length: 15 amino acids. The CDR3: CASSSGGTGQETQYF. CDR3 nucleotides: TGCGCCAGCAGCTCTGGAGGGACAGGTCAAGAGACCCAGTACTTC.

The rearrangement joins TRBV11-2 to TRBJ2-5; TRBD2 aligns across 11 bases. Per germline, CDR1 SGHAT and CDR2 FQNNGV. CDR3 length equals 18 residues. V lost 2 bases, J lost 3 bases, and 11 bases stayed unmatched. Written as DNA, the CDR3 is TGTGCCAGCAGCTTAAGGTCGGGCCCTAGCGGGAGGAAAGAGACCCAGTACTTC. Its protein is CASSLRSGPSGRKETQYF.

The chain joins TRBV6-4 to TRBJ2-1, with 7 bases matching TRBD1. The V gene end was trimmed by 6 bases and the J gene end by 14 bases; junction bases not matched to a gene: 19. Germline V gene data show CDR1 as MRHNA and CDR2 as SNTAGT. The CDR3 consists of 15 residues. The chain's CDR3 is CASSGQPGQNLPEFF. In DNA form, the CDR3 reads TGTGCCAGCAGCGGACAACCGGGACAGAACCTTCCCGAGTTCTTC.

The chain joins TRBV2 to TRBJ1-5, with a possible D match to TRBD1 (5 bases). Per the germline V gene, CDR1 is SNHLY and CDR2 is FYNNEI. The CDR3 spans 14 residues. Trimming cost V 6 bases and J 1 base, with 10 bases left between them. The CDR3 loop reads CASRRGESNQPQHF. The CDR3 nucleotides are TGTGCCAGCAGGCGGGGGGAGAGCAATCAGCCCCAGCATTTT.

This clone was picked up one time. V usage is TRBV29-1 and J usage is TRBJ1-5, with 8 bases matching TRBD1. J was trimmed by 4 bases and V by 6 bases; bases with no gene match: 5. The CDR3 is 13 residues long. The germline V gene encodes CDR1 SQVTM and CDR2 ANQGSEA. CDR3 DNA sequence: TGCAGCGTCAGGACAGGGAATAATCAGCCCCAGCATTTT. Translated: CSVRTGNNQPQHF. Complete variable domain (other parts from reference TRBV29-1 and TRBJ1-5): SAVISQKPSRDICQRGTSLTIQCQVDSQVTMMFWYRQQPGQSLTLIATANQGSEATYESGFVIDKFPISRPNLTFSTLTVSNMSPEDSSIYLCSVRTGNNQPQHFGDGTRLSIL.

Comment on this clone: This CDR3 is also generated by other DNA sequences in the sample. The CDR3 is CASSRTGGDEKLFF. Here the CDR3 DNA reads TGTGCCAGCAGCCGGACAGGGGGCGATGAAAAACTGTTTTTT. The chain is built from TRBV11-2 and TRBJ1-4; 11 nucleotides align to TRBD1. V lost 5 bases, J lost 6 bases, and 2 bases stayed unmatched. Germline loops: CDR1 SGHAT, CDR2 FQNNGV. The length of the CDR3 is 14 residues.

About this clone: Other DNA sequences in this specimen translate into the identical CDR3. The chain uses TRBV5-1 and TRBJ2-3; 7 positions match TRBD2. Germline V gene sequence: CDR1 SGHRS, CDR2 YFSETQ. J was trimmed by 0 bases and V by 0 bases; bases with no gene match: 4. This CDR3 spans 16 amino acids. The CDR3 here is CASSLGLAASTDTQYF. Here the CDR3 DNA reads TGCGCCAGCAGCTTGGGACTAGCTGCTAGCACAGATACGCAGTATTTT.

The chain links TRBV19 to TRBJ2-7; perhaps TRBD2 as D (6 bases). CDR1 and CDR2 from the germline V gene are LNHDA and SQIVND (reference sequence). V was cut by 5 bases and J by 3 bases, with 17 bases left in between. This CDR3 spans 15 amino acids. The CDR3 DNA reads TGTGCCAGTAGTCCCGGAGGGAGGCAAGGCTACGAGCAGTACTTC. Its translation is CASSPGGRQGYEQYF.

This clone was counted a single time. The chain couples TRBV27 to TRBJ2-1; no definite D call. Germline CDR1 reads MNHEY; CDR2 reads SMNVEV (reference sequence). Between the trimmed V and J ends, which lost 7 bases and 8 bases, there was a span of 21 bases. CDR3 length: 15 residues. CDR3 bases: TGTGCCAGCACCTCCTATCGGTTCGACGTCTATGAGCAGTTCTTC. As protein: CASTSYRFDVYEQFF.

CDR3 nucleotide sequence: TGCGCCAGCAGCTTGGCGGGGGGACAGGGGTTGACAGATACGCAGTATTTT. This encodes CASSLAGGQGLTDTQYF. The chain recombines TRBV5-1 with TRBJ2-3; TRBD1 matches at 10 bases. With 0 bases clipped from V and 3 bases from J, the junction kept 7 bases outside the gene matches. CDR1 is SGHRS, CDR2 YFSETQ, per germline. This CDR3 spans 17 amino acids.

V is TRBV4-1 and J is TRBJ2-1; D is perhaps TRBD1 (6 bases). The CDR3 is 18 residues long. The germline V gene encodes CDR1 MGHRA and CDR2 YSYEKL. Between the trimmed V and J ends, which lost 1 base and 0 bases, there was a span of 16 bases. CDR3 sequence (DNA): TGCGCCAGCAGCCAAGCCCACGGACAGCCCAGCTCCTACAATGAGCAGTTCTTC. Translation: CASSQAHGQPSSYNEQFF.

This clone has only one observation. The chain links TRBV15 to TRBJ1-2; tentatively, D is TRBD1 (6 bases). The CDR3 has 15 amino acids. The V end was cut by 7 bases, the J end by 3 bases, with 18 bases between. Germline V gene lookup returns CDR1 LNHNV and CDR2 YYDKDF (reference sequence). CDR3 region: CATTRGRGFDYGYTF. The CDR3 DNA sequence: TGTGCCACCACCCGAGGCAGGGGTTTCGACTATGGCTACACCTTC.

The chain carries TRBV4-3 and TRBJ1-1; D is undetermined. Germline V CDR1 and CDR2: LGHNA, YSLEER. The CDR3 covers 14 residues. Trimming removed 2 bases from V and 6 bases from J, with 13 bases in between. CDR3 loop: CASSQIRGVAEAFF. The DNA for the CDR3 is TGCGCCAGCAGCCAAATCCGCGGGGTCGCTGAAGCTTTCTTT.

The chain uses TRBV19 and TRBJ2-7; 8 bases agree with TRBD1. J lost 6 bases, V lost 7 bases, and 14 bases had no gene match. This CDR3 comprises 15 residues. Germline V gene lookup returns CDR1 LNHDA and CDR2 SQIVND (reference sequence). CDR3 region: CASTSQGATTGEQYF. The CDR3 DNA follows: TGTGCCAGTACCTCCCAGGGGGCTACGACGGGCGAGCAGTACTTC. Full variable domain (outside the CDR3, taken from reference TRBV19 and TRBJ2-7): DGGITQSPKYLFRKEGQNVTLSCEQNLNHDAMYWYRQDPGQGLRLIYYSQIVNDFQKGDIAEGYSVSREKKESFPLTVTSAQKNPTAFYLCASTSQGATTGEQYFGPGTRLTVT.

The chain links TRBV7-9 to TRBJ2-2; D is ambiguous. The CDR3 is made up of 9 amino acids. Per germline, CDR1 SEHNR and CDR2 FQNEAQ (reference sequence). V lost 8 bases, J lost 8 bases, and 3 bases lay in between. The CDR3 spells CASGGELFF. The DNA of the CDR3 is TGTGCCAGCGGGGGGGAGCTGTTTTTT.

The rearrangement links TRBV18 to TRBJ2-1, with 13 bases fitting TRBD2. Per the germline V gene, CDR1 is KGHSH and CDR2 is LQKENI. The CDR3 loop spans 19 amino acids. Germline trimming cut 4 bases from V and 8 bases from J; bases unmatched to any gene: 17. CDR3 nucleotides: TGTGCCAGCTCACGGGGGACTAGCGGGACTCAGTTTATTTTTGATGAGCAGTTCTTC. It specifies CASSRGTSGTQFIFDEQFF.

The genes are TRBV28 and TRBJ2-7; TRBD2 matches at 8 bases. The CDR3 is 15 amino acids. V shed 6 bases, J shed 4 bases, and the junction held 11 bases outside the gene matches. Germline assignment: CDR1 MDHEN and CDR2 SYDVKM. CDR3 in DNA: TGTGCCAGCAGGCCAGGACTAGCAGACTTTTACGAGCAGTACTTC. Its translation: CASRPGLADFYEQYF.

The chain is built from TRBV18 and TRBJ1-4; 9 nucleotides line up with TRBD1. The CDR3 spans 17 residues. Germline loops: CDR1 KGHSH, CDR2 LQKENI. Trimming at V came to 3 bases and at J to 4 bases, leaving 9 bases not matched to a gene. CDR3 sequence: CASSPANRGPDNEKLFF. The CDR3 nucleotides read TGTGCCAGCTCACCGGCAAACAGGGGGCCCGATAATGAAAAACTGTTTTTT.